The next 15 T cell receptor beta chains were all read from a single sample in a study of OX40 agonist ivuxolimab in advanced cancers. Generated by immunoSEQ multiplex PCR, the TCRdb table keeps only in-frame clones and is missing some. Counted here are 67,000 or so clones, 88% occurring once; the ten biggest clones make up around 0.96%. This specimen consisted of CD4+ or CD8+ T cells sorted from blood, obtained in a trial of the OX40 agonist ivuxolimab. Receptors originate from an adult with an advanced solid tumor such as melanoma, head and neck, liver or kidney cancer.

The chain couples TRBV27 to TRBJ1-1; the D is unclear. Germline V CDR1 and CDR2: MNHEY, SMNVEV (reference sequence). Trimming left V 2 bases short and J 7 bases short, with 11 bases between. This CDR3 contains 13 residues. The DNA for the CDR3 is TGTGCCAGCAGTTTAATATCAGGAGGTGAAGCTTTCTTT. Protein sequence: CASSLISGGEAFF.

This chain uses TRBV4-1 with TRBJ1-5, with D tentatively TRBD1 (5 bases). Trimming removed 0 bases from V and 4 bases from J, with 22 bases in between. This CDR3 region has 19 residues. Germline lookup yields CDR1 MGHRA and CDR2 YSYEKL. The CDR3 loop is CASSQEGGDRANPNQPQHF. The CDR3 DNA follows: TGCGCCAGCAGCCAAGAAGGAGGGGACCGGGCTAATCCGAATCAGCCCCAGCATTTT.

The V and J genes are TRBV18 and TRBJ2-6, with 7 bases matching TRBD1. V shed 8 bases, J shed 2 bases, and the junction held 6 bases outside the gene matches. This CDR3 region has 15 residues. Germline CDR1 and CDR2: KGHSH and LQKENI. The CDR3 here is CASQFTGAGANVLTF. The DNA for the CDR3 is TGTGCCAGCCAATTCACAGGGGCTGGGGCCAACGTCCTGACTTTC.

V and J are TRBV28 and TRBJ2-7; 9 positions match TRBD1. V shed 3 bases and J 5 bases; nucleotides not matched to a gene: 8. CDR3 length equals 15 residues. From germline, CDR1 is MDHEN and CDR2 SYDVKM. CDR3 DNA: TGTGCCAGCAGTTTCCCGGGACAGGGTATTAACGAGCAGTACTTC. It yields the protein CASSFPGQGINEQYF. The entire variable domain, with the rest obtained from reference TRBV28 and TRBJ2-7, is as follows: DVKVTQSSRYLVKRTGEKVFLECVQDMDHENMFWYRQDPGLGLRLIYFSYDVKMKEKGDIPEGYSVSREKKERFSLILESASTNQTSMYLCASSFPGQGINEQYFGPGTRLTVT.

The chain uses TRBV27 and TRBJ2-7; a possible D gene is TRBD2 (5 bases). Between the trimmed V and J ends, which lost 2 bases and 5 bases, there was a span of 10 bases. Germline CDR1 and CDR2: MNHEY and SMNVEV (reference sequence). The CDR3 is 13 residues long. CDR3 protein: CASSLRGFDEQYF. CDR3 DNA sequence: TGTGCCAGCAGTTTACGGGGTTTCGACGAGCAGTACTTC.

CDR3 in DNA: TGTGCCAGCAGTTATATGAGGGGCAGTGGGGCCAACGTCCTGACTTTC. Translated, it gives CASSYMRGSGANVLTF. This chain joins TRBV6-6 and TRBJ2-6; D could derive from TRBD1 or TRBD2 (5 bases each). Germline V gene lookup returns CDR1 MNHNY and CDR2 SVGAGI (reference sequence). This CDR3 has 16 residues. Between the trimmed V and J ends, which lost 3 bases and 3 bases, there was a span of 12 bases.

The chain is built from TRBV21-1 and TRBJ2-2; the D segment call TRBD2 is taken from the table without a DNA check. TRBV21-1 is tagged as a pseudogene. The CDR3 totals 14 residues. DNA for the CDR3: TGTGCCAGCAGCAAGTCCCCCCTCACCGGGGAGCTGTTTTTT. Amino acids: CASSKSPLTGELFF.

The rearrangement uses TRBV28 and TRBJ1-5, with 8 bases that match TRBD1. Per germline, CDR1 MDHEN and CDR2 SYDVKM. The J segment lost 7 bases and the V segment lost 3 bases, leaving 5 bases of the junction unmatched. The CDR3 totals 14 residues. CDR3 coding DNA: TGTGCCAGCAGTTTCCAGGGGGCAGGCCAGCCCCAGCATTTT. Translated: CASSFQGAGQPQHF. Drawing the rest from reference TRBV28 and TRBJ1-5, the complete variable domain is DVKVTQSSRYLVKRTGEKVFLECVQDMDHENMFWYRQDPGLGLRLIYFSYDVKMKEKGDIPEGYSVSREKKERFSLILESASTNQTSMYLCASSFQGAGQPQHFGDGTRLSIL.

The chain has TRBV6-1 and TRBJ2-6; perhaps TRBD1 as D (7 bases). The CDR3 runs 19 residues. Germline V gene sequence: CDR1 MNHNS, CDR2 SASEGT. The V and J ends lost 4 bases and 1 base respectively, with 20 bases between them. CDR3 DNA sequence: TGTGCCAGCAGTGGGAGTGCAGGAGGGGGCATATCTGGGGCCAACGTCCTGACTTTC. It specifies CASSGSAGGGISGANVLTF.

The CDR3 DNA sequence: TGTGCCAGCAGCTTAGAGGGACAGCCAGCAGAAAAACTGTTTTTT. Translation: CASSLEGQPAEKLFF. J is TRBJ1-4 and V is TRBV7-9; TRBD1 matches at 7 bases. CDR1 is SEHNR, CDR2 FQNEAQ, per germline (reference sequence). The CDR3 contains 15 residues. Trimming took 1 base from V and 8 from J; bases not matched to a gene: 7.

In DNA form, the CDR3 reads TGTGCCAGCAGCGCGACAGGGTTAGGGTCCTACGAGCAGTACTTC. Amino acid sequence: CASSATGLGSYEQYF. The V gene is TRBV7-3, the J gene TRBJ2-7, with 7 bases fitting TRBD1. J lost 1 base, V lost 5 bases, and 8 bases had no gene match. The CDR3 covers 15 residues. CDR1 is SGHTA and CDR2 is FQGTGA in the germline V gene.

The chain combines TRBV11-1 with TRBJ2-2, with 7 bases fitting TRBD2. V lost 5 bases, J lost 4 bases, and 7 bases stayed unmatched. Per the germline V gene, CDR1 is SGHAT and CDR2 is FQDESV (reference sequence). The CDR3 length is 15 residues. Written as DNA, the CDR3 is TGTGCCAGCAGCCGTTTAAGCGGGGCCACCGGGGAGCTGTTTTTT. It codes for CASSRLSGATGELFF.

This clone was counted a single time. This rearrangement joins TRBV30 to TRBJ1-2; weak D call: TRBD1 (5 bases). V lost 0 bases and J 3 bases, leaving 14 bases between the germline ends. The germline gives CDR1 GTSNPN, CDR2 SVGIG (reference sequence). The CDR3 spans 15 residues. The CDR3 nucleotides are TGTGCCTGGAGTGTACCCGGCCAAGGGGACTATGGCTACACCTTC. It yields the protein CAWSVPGQGDYGYTF.

The chain links TRBV6-4 to TRBJ1-1; maybe TRBD1 (5 bases). Trimming removed 1 base from V and 0 bases from J, with 9 bases in between. Germline-derived CDR1 and CDR2 are MRHNA and SNTAGT. The CDR3 runs 15 residues. The CDR3 DNA reads TGTGCCAGCAGTGACTGGCGGGGGATGAACACTGAAGCTTTCTTT. Translated, it gives CASSDWRGMNTEAFF.

The chain recombines TRBV9 with TRBJ1-5, with D tentatively TRBD1 (5 bases). Germline loops: CDR1 SGDLS, CDR2 YYNGEE. Trimming shortened V by 0 bases and J by 6 bases, and 13 bases separated the two germline ends. This CDR3 is built from 15 residues. CDR3 DNA: TGTGCCAGCAGCGTAGGGGGAGGGGAGGGTCAGCCCCAGCATTTT. Protein sequence: CASSVGGGEGQPQHF.